The 32 T cell receptor beta chains below come from one sample, sequenced in a study of T cell responses to AZD1222 COVID-19 vaccine. The assay was immunoSEQ multiplex PCR, and TCRdb's table has in-frame clones only and misses some. The sample has about 110,000 clones, approximately 84% seen once; the top ten hold roughly 9.9%. Sequences were derived from peripheral blood, sampled on day 0 of AZD1222 vaccination. These receptors all stem from an adult in good health.

The rearrangement joins TRBV7-2 to TRBJ2-3, with D possibly TRBD2 on 8 matching bases. Germline CDR1 and CDR2: SGHTA and FQGNSA. This CDR3 region has 17 residues. Trimming cost V 5 bases and J 0 bases, with 18 bases left between them. Here the CDR3 reads CASSPPGGGQSTDTQYF. CDR3 sequence (DNA): TGTGCCAGCAGCCCTCCGGGGGGGGGACAGAGCACAGATACGCAGTATTTT.

This chain connects TRBV24-1 to TRBJ2-5; the D is unclear. The CDR3 is made up of 13 amino acids. Germline V gene sequence: CDR1 KGHDR, CDR2 SFDVKD. V dropped 2 bases and J dropped 0 bases, with 3 bases sitting between them. CDR3 in amino acids: CATSDSYQETQYF. The CDR3 coding sequence is TGTGCCACCAGTGATTCGTACCAAGAGACCCAGTACTTC.

The rearrangement links TRBV15 to TRBJ1-2; no clear D. The CDR3 is 16 amino acids. V was shortened by 0 bases and J by 2 bases, with 13 bases between the two germline ends. Germline V gene data show CDR1 as LNHNV and CDR2 as YYDKDF (reference sequence). CDR3 nucleotide sequence: TGTGCCACCAGCAGAGATGGTTCCTCGGGGAACTATGGCTACACCTTC. Translated: CATSRDGSSGNYGYTF.

Turning to this clone: At the DNA level, this CDR3 is encoded by other sequences in the same sample as well. This chain links TRBV6-1 with TRBJ1-5; D unclear. Per germline, CDR1 MNHNS and CDR2 SASEGT. V was pared by 1 base and J by 0 bases, with 7 bases between. This CDR3 is built from 15 residues. CDR3 nucleotides: TGTGCCAGCAGTGAAGTAGGAGGTAGCAATCAGCCCCAGCATTTT. Translating gives CASSEVGGSNQPQHF.

The rearrangement uses TRBV6-6 and TRBJ1-3; D ambiguous. CDR3 size: 13 residues. The ends were cut back, 5 bases at V and 4 bases at J, with 9 bases in the middle. Germline V gives CDR1 MNHNY, CDR2 SVGAGI (reference sequence). The DNA of the CDR3 is TGTGCCAGCAGTGCCCCCCCGGGAAACACCATATATTTT. As protein: CASSAPPGNTIYF.

This clone has a single count. The V gene is TRBV7-6, the J gene TRBJ1-3; no reliable D call. CDR3 size: 14 residues. CDR1 SGHVS and CDR2 FNYEAQ come from the germline V gene. Trimming removed 2 bases from V and 2 bases from J, with 7 bases in between. The CDR3 region is CASSLIGTGNTIYF. The DNA for the CDR3 is TGTGCCAGCAGCTTAATAGGGACTGGAAACACCATATATTTT.

The chain combines TRBV27 with TRBJ2-7; TRBD1 or TRBD2 may be the D gene (5 bases each). The germline CDR1 and CDR2 sequences are MNHEY and SMNVEV (reference sequence). Trimming cost V 6 bases and J 2 bases, with 17 bases left between them. The CDR3 extends over 15 amino acids. The CDR3 region has the DNA TGTGCCAGCAGCCAGGGACCCCTCTGGCCCTACGAGCAGTACTTC. This codes for CASSQGPLWPYEQYF.

This clone was picked up a small number of times. The same CDR3 is also encoded by other DNA sequences in this sample. CDR3 bases: TGTGCCAGCAGTGAAGGCGGAAACACCATATATTTT. It codes for CASSEGGNTIYF. The chain uses TRBV2 and TRBJ1-3, with D unclear. Germline V gene data show CDR1 as SNHLY and CDR2 as FYNNEI. This CDR3 comprises 12 residues. V lost 1 base to trimming and J lost 4 bases, with 2 bases between them.

The chain links TRBV5-1 to TRBJ2-5, with 10 bases matching TRBD2. Germline CDR1 reads SGHRS; CDR2 reads YFSETQ. The CDR3 is made up of 15 amino acids. V lost 4 bases to trimming and J lost 2 bases; unmatched junction nucleotides: 5. The CDR3 here is CASSSSGGPQETQYF. In DNA form, the CDR3 reads TGCGCCAGCAGCAGTAGCGGGGGGCCACAAGAGACCCAGTACTTC.

This clone was seen once. The gene calls are TRBV18 and TRBJ2-2; TRBD1 aligns across 8 bases. The CDR3 length is 15 residues. V was pared by 3 bases and J by 2 bases, with 2 bases of the junction left unmatched. Germline lookup yields CDR1 KGHSH and CDR2 LQKENI. The CDR3 coding sequence is TGTGCCAGCTCACCCGACAGGGGAAACACCGGGGAGCTGTTTTTT. It codes for CASSPDRGNTGELFF.

The V call is TRBV4-3, the J call TRBJ2-1, with 7 bases identical to TRBD2. CDR1 LGHNA and CDR2 YSLEER come from the germline V gene. The CDR3 length is 16 residues. The V and J ends lost 0 bases and 4 bases, in that order; junction bases with no gene match: 6. CDR3 region: CASSQDNLAVYNEQFF. For the CDR3, the DNA is TGCGCCAGCAGCCAAGATAATCTAGCGGTTTACAATGAGCAGTTCTTC.

The chain combines TRBV28 with TRBJ2-2, with D perhaps TRBD1 or TRBD2 (6 bases each). Trimming shortened V by 8 bases and J by 6 bases, and 22 bases separated the two germline ends. Germline V CDR1 and CDR2: MDHEN, SYDVKM. This CDR3 contains 16 residues. For the CDR3, the DNA is TGTGCCAGCCTCAGGGGAGGCGGAGCTTCCCCCGGGGAGCTGTTTTTT. Translating it yields CASLRGGGASPGELFF.

This clone was counted once. The chain uses TRBV5-1 and TRBJ1-1, with D possibly TRBD1 on 6 matching bases. V was shortened by 0 bases and J by 7 bases, with 16 bases between the two germline ends. There are 15 residues in the CDR3. Germline-derived CDR1 and CDR2 are SGHRS and YFSETQ. The CDR3 reads CASSLVGVGGLEAFF. The CDR3 DNA follows: TGCGCCAGCAGCTTGGTTGGTGTTGGGGGCCTTGAAGCTTTCTTT.

This clone has only one observation. This rearrangement joins TRBV7-9 to TRBJ2-2, with D tentatively TRBD1 (5 bases). The CDR3 is 17 amino acids. Germline values: CDR1 SEHNR, CDR2 FQNEAQ (reference sequence). V dropped 0 bases and J dropped 0 bases, with 11 bases sitting between them. The CDR3 DNA reads as TGTGCCAGCAGCTTAGCCCCGGCAGGGTCGAACACCGGGGAGCTGTTTTTT. Translated, it gives CASSLAPAGSNTGELFF.

This clone appeared a single time. This chain uses TRBV18 with TRBJ2-1; 7 bases agree with TRBD1. V was pared by 2 bases and J by 8 bases, with 12 bases of the junction left unmatched. From germline, CDR1 is KGHSH and CDR2 LQKENI. The CDR3 is made up of 16 amino acids. CDR3 in DNA: TGTGCCAGCTCACCAACGACAGGGTATATTTCCCATGAGCAGTTCTTC. It encodes CASSPTTGYISHEQFF.

The chain uses TRBV18 and TRBJ1-5; the D is unclear. The CDR3 is 13 residues long. V gave up 2 bases and J gave up 9 bases, with 11 bases separating them. Germline V CDR1 and CDR2: KGHSH, LQKENI. The CDR3: CASSPDDLGPQHF. In nucleotides, the CDR3 is TGTGCCAGCTCACCAGACGACCTGGGGCCCCAGCATTTT.

The genes are TRBV6-2 or TRBV6-3 and TRBJ2-2; TRBD2 matches at 9 bases. Germline assignment: CDR1 MNHEY and CDR2 SVGEGT. V gave up 6 bases and J gave up 2 bases; unmatched junction bases: 4. CDR3 length: 15 residues. The CDR3 reads CASRPSGTNTGELFF. CDR3 bases: TGTGCCAGCAGACCTAGCGGGACCAACACCGGGGAGCTGTTTTTT.

The chain carries TRBV28 and TRBJ1-2; D unclear. The CDR3 is made up of 12 amino acids. V was cut by 5 bases and J by 4 bases, with 8 bases left in between. CDR1 is MDHEN, CDR2 SYDVKM, per germline. The CDR3 spells CASSPLGYGYTF. In DNA, the CDR3 is TGTGCCAGCAGTCCCTTAGGCTATGGCTACACCTTC.

The rearrangement joins TRBV11-1 to TRBJ2-7, with 12 bases aligning to TRBD2. After removal of 3 bases from V and 6 bases from J, the junction contained 0 bases not matched to a gene. This CDR3 region has 13 residues. Germline values: CDR1 SGHAT, CDR2 FQDESV (reference sequence). Here the CDR3 reads CASSLTSGGEQYF. The CDR3, as DNA: TGTGCCAGCAGCTTGACTAGCGGGGGCGAGCAGTACTTC.

The chain uses TRBV7-9 and TRBJ1-2, with 8 bases that match TRBD1. Germline CDR1 reads SEHNR; CDR2 reads FQNEAQ (reference sequence). V lost 5 bases and J lost 8; bases outside the gene matches: 16. The CDR3 length is 16 residues. The CDR3 DNA reads TGTGCCAGCAGCGATCCGGACAGGGATTTAATTAGAGGCTACACCTTC. Its translation is CASSDPDRDLIRGYTF.

In its sample, this clone was seen a few times. The V call is TRBV11-3, the J call TRBJ2-7; D uncertain. The CDR3 spans 13 residues. CDR1 and CDR2 (germline): SGHNT, YENEEA. V shed 5 bases and J shed 0 bases, with 8 bases lying between them. For the CDR3, the DNA is TGTGCCAGCAGCGACCGAAACTCCTACGAGCAGTACTTC. It translates to CASSDRNSYEQYF.

The rearrangement joins TRBV7-2 to TRBJ2-7; TRBD2 agrees at 7 bases. This CDR3 is 13 amino acids long. The trim removed 6 bases at V and 3 bases at J, leaving 5 bases unmatched. Looked up from germline, CDR1 is SGHTA and CDR2 is FQGNSA. The CDR3 nucleotides read TGTGCCAGCAGTTGGGACTACCACTACGAGCAGTACTTC. It translates to CASSWDYHYEQYF.

V gene TRBV28 combines with J gene TRBJ1-5; possibly TRBD1 for D (6 bases). This CDR3 has 12 residues. The germline V and J ends were trimmed by 6 bases and 5 bases, with 8 bases remaining between them. Germline CDR1 is MDHEN and CDR2 is SYDVKM. Written as DNA, the CDR3 is TGTGCCAGCAGGAGGGGGGATCAGCCCCAGCATTTT. Its protein product is CASRRGDQPQHF.

The V call is TRBV28, the J call TRBJ2-7; TRBD1 agrees at 7 bases. The CDR3 is 15 amino acids. V shed 7 bases and J 0 bases; nucleotides not matched to a gene: 9. CDR1 and CDR2 (germline): MDHEN, SYDVKM. In DNA, the CDR3 is TGTGCCAGCACCCCGGGACAGCTCCGCTCCTACGAGCAGTACTTC. Translation: CASTPGQLRSYEQYF.

This clone was recorded a few times. This chain connects TRBV6-5 to TRBJ2-7; no reliable D call. V lost 2 bases and J lost 1, with 12 bases in between. CDR3 length: 15 amino acids. Germline lookup yields CDR1 MNHEY and CDR2 SVGAGI. CDR3 amino acids: CASSYETKQSYEQYF. The CDR3 bases are TGTGCCAGCAGTTACGAGACAAAGCAATCCTACGAGCAGTACTTC.

The gene calls are TRBV6-5 and TRBJ1-1; the D is unclear. With 8 bases removed from V and 1 base from J, the gap between germline ends came to 8 bases. Germline CDR1 and CDR2: MNHEY and SVGAGI. This CDR3 has 12 amino acids. CDR3 coding DNA: TGTGCCAGCTGGAACACGAACACTGAAGCTTTCTTT. It yields the protein CASWNTNTEAFF.

J is TRBJ2-1 and V is TRBV7-3; 9 nucleotides agree with TRBD2. The CDR3 is made up of 14 amino acids. After removal of 5 bases from V and 11 bases from J, the junction contained 10 bases not matched to a gene. In germline, CDR1 is SGHTA, CDR2 FQGTGA. The CDR3 region is CASSLTGTSPQQFF. For the CDR3, the DNA is TGTGCCAGCAGCCTCACAGGGACTAGCCCCCAGCAGTTCTTC.

This chain joins TRBV28 and TRBJ1-6, with D maybe TRBD1 (5 bases). This CDR3 is 15 amino acids long. CDR1 is MDHEN, CDR2 SYDVKM, per germline. V lost 6 bases and J 2 bases, leaving 11 bases between the germline ends. The CDR3 spells CASRAGTPYNSPLHF. CDR3 coding DNA: TGTGCCAGCAGAGCCGGGACCCCCTATAATTCACCCCTCCACTTT.

The chain joins TRBV28 to TRBJ2-1, with 7 bases that match TRBD2. CDR1 MDHEN and CDR2 SYDVKM come from the germline V gene. The J segment lost 0 bases and the V segment lost 3 bases, leaving 2 bases of the junction unmatched. CDR3 size: 15 residues. CDR3 in DNA: TGTGCCAGCAGTTTGGGCGGGAGCTCCTACAATGAGCAGTTCTTC. Protein sequence: CASSLGGSSYNEQFF.

This chain links TRBV6-5 with TRBJ2-1; D is undetermined. V was clipped by 8 bases and J by 3 bases, with 8 bases between them. The germline CDR1 and CDR2 sequences are MNHEY and SVGAGI. The CDR3 covers 12 residues. The CDR3 protein is CASDSFYNEQFF. The CDR3 nucleotides read TGTGCCAGCGACTCTTTCTACAATGAGCAGTTCTTC.

The V gene is TRBV7-9, the J gene TRBJ2-1, with D unresolved. From germline, CDR1 is SEHNR and CDR2 FQNEAQ (reference sequence). This CDR3 is built from 12 residues. V lost 5 bases and J 8 bases, leaving 10 bases between the germline ends. CDR3 region: CASSPFGDEQFF. In DNA, the CDR3 is TGTGCCAGCAGCCCCTTCGGTGATGAGCAGTTCTTC.

The rearrangement joins TRBV11-2 to TRBJ2-2; TRBD2 matches 8 bases. The CDR3 is made up of 15 amino acids. Germline V gives CDR1 SGHAT, CDR2 FQNNGV. V dropped 8 bases and J dropped 0; count of bases not matched to a gene: 5. CDR3: CASRLSGTNTGELFF. The CDR3 region has the DNA TGTGCCAGCCGCCTTAGCGGGACGAACACCGGGGAGCTGTTTTTT.